This is a list of T cell receptor beta chains from one sample in a study of cytomegalovirus exposure and HLA in healthy donors. The method was immunoSEQ multiplex PCR; TCRdb's version includes in-frame clones alone and lacks a portion of them. The table has fewer than 250,000 clones, over 65% seen once. The material sequenced was PBMCs. These TCRs come from a man in his late teens or twenties in good health and CMV-seronegative. The CDR3 runs from the conserved cysteine through the conserved F or W. Fields, in order: CDR3 protein, V gene, D gene. D genes are given only for firm matches.

CDR3 protein: CASSESRAGGSYEQYF
V gene: TRBV10-1
D gene: TRBD1

CDR3 protein: CASSIARGQPQHF
V gene: TRBV19
D gene: -

CDR3 protein: CASSQVWEAAYEQYF
V gene: TRBV4-2
D gene: -

CDR3 protein: CASSLAGWNQPQHF
V gene: TRBV28
D gene: -

CDR3 protein: CASSPGTLGDIQYF
V gene: TRBV28
D gene: -

CDR3 protein: CASSPYSYNEQFF
V gene: TRBV9
D gene: -

CDR3 protein: CATKDSPGANVLTF
V gene: TRBV19
D gene: -

CDR3 protein: CASGADGVIGNTIYF
V gene: TRBV5-1
D gene: -

CDR3 protein: CASSLVGRAYEQYF
V gene: TRBV5-1
D gene: TRBD2

CDR3 protein: CASSSGTGGYEQYF
V gene: TRBV5-1
D gene: TRBD1

CDR3 protein: CASSFRTVTYEQYF
V gene: TRBV5-8
D gene: -

CDR3 protein: CASSLGNSGRTSYEQYF
V gene: TRBV7-9
D gene: TRBD2

CDR3 protein: CASRTGISYEQYF
V gene: TRBV6-1
D gene: -

CDR3 protein: CASSVNQRTDSGNTIYF
V gene: TRBV9
D gene: -

CDR3 protein: CASSLRLAETTDTQYF
V gene: TRBV9
D gene: TRBD2

CDR3 protein: CASRPGASTDTQYF
V gene: TRBV5-1
D gene: -

CDR3 protein: CAISGPTGITEAFF
V gene: TRBV10-3
D gene: TRBD1

CDR3 protein: CASSSLAGDSYNEQFF
V gene: TRBV9
D gene: TRBD2

CDR3 protein: CASSLGSATSTDTQYF
V gene: TRBV5-1
D gene: -

CDR3 protein: CASSKPPGQGSYEQYF
V gene: TRBV6-6
D gene: TRBD1

CDR3 protein: CASRGTSGFNEQFF
V gene: TRBV5-1
D gene: TRBD2

CDR3 protein: CASSSQVSGRARGELFF
V gene: TRBV5-4
D gene: TRBD2

CDR3 protein: CASSVGWGSNEKLFF
V gene: TRBV9
D gene: -

CDR3 protein: CASSLSAGVEDTQYF
V gene: TRBV28
D gene: TRBD2

CDR3 protein: CASSSKHYEQYF
V gene: TRBV7-9
D gene: -

CDR3 protein: CASSLKLGHPEQYF
V gene: TRBV5-4
D gene: -

CDR3 protein: CASSHARQGANGNTIYF
V gene: TRBV5-5
D gene: TRBD1